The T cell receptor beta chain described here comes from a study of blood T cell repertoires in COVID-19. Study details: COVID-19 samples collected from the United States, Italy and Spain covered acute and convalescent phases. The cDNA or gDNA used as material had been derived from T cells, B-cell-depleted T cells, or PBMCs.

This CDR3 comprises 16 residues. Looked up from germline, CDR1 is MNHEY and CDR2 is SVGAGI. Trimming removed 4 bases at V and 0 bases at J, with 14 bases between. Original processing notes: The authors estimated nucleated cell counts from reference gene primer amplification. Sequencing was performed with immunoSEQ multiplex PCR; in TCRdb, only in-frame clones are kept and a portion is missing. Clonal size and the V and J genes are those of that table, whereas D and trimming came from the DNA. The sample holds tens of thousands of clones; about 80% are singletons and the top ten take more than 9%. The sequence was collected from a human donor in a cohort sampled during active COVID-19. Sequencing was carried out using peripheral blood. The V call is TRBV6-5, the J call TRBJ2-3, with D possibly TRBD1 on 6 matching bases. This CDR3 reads CASSFQGIESTDTQYF. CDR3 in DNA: TGTGCCAGCAGTTTTCAGGGGATAGAGAGCACAGATACGCAGTATTTT.